These T cell receptor beta chains were read from a single sample in a study of cytomegalovirus exposure and HLA in healthy donors. Some clones are missing from TCRdb's copy, which holds only in-frame ones; the method was immunoSEQ multiplex PCR. In the table there are 110,000 to 150,000 clones, almost 80% of which are singletons. The sample was PBMCs. Receptors originate from a woman under 40 in good health and CMV-seronegative. The conserved cysteine and the conserved F or W are not part of the CDR3 here. Fields, in order: V gene, CDR3 protein.

>TRBV5-1
ASSLSTDTQY
>TRBV11-1
ATAGVPDTQY
>TRBV5-1
ASSFSGFNPKPEQY
>TRBV20-1
PRGCWETQY
>TRBV19
ASSAPGQGARGANVLT
>TRBV19
ASSRGTGYGYT
>TRBV6-4
ASSDSRVIQGHNSSGANVLT
>TRBV7-7
ASSYGQGDEQF
>TRBV5-4
ASSQTGGSNEQF
>TRBV30
AWSDQGLPGNTIY
>TRBV15
ATSRDAANTEAF
>TRBV12-5
ASGLHGFVNQPQH
>TRBV4-1
ASSLSQGREGEEETQY
>TRBV10-1
ASSDRAGTSYNEQF
>TRBV27
ASRNTGEETQY